A single sample is the source of the 18 T cell receptor beta chains below, sequenced in a study of blood T cell repertoires in COVID-19. This table comes from immunoSEQ multiplex PCR, and its TCRdb copy is limited to in-frame clones, with some not included. Counted here are some 260,000 clones, approximately 91% occurring once; the ten biggest clones make up 2.1%. Sequencing used peripheral blood. The receptors were sampled from a woman in her thirties or forties who had recovered from COVID-19.

This clone has a handful of counts. The chain is built from TRBV28 and TRBJ1-5; possibly TRBD1 for D (6 bases). Deletions cut 3 bases from V and 2 bases from J, with 17 bases between. This CDR3 comprises 17 residues. Germline CDR1 is MDHEN and CDR2 is SYDVKM. CDR3 sequence reads: CASSFPLRGGGNQPQHF. In nucleotides, the CDR3 is TGTGCCAGCAGTTTTCCACTCAGGGGAGGGGGCAATCAGCCCCAGCATTTT. The entire variable domain, with the rest obtained from reference TRBV28 and TRBJ1-5, is as follows: DVKVTQSSRYLVKRTGEKVFLECVQDMDHENMFWYRQDPGLGLRLIYFSYDVKMKEKGDIPEGYSVSREKKERFSLILESASTNQTSMYLCASSFPLRGGGNQPQHFGDGTRLSIL.

This chain joins TRBV6-5 and TRBJ1-5; 7 nucleotides match TRBD1. The CDR3 extends over 15 amino acids. The junction had 10 bases not matched to a gene; V was cut back by 6 bases and J by 5 bases. Germline CDR1 and CDR2: MNHEY and SVGAGI. The CDR3 nucleotides read TGTGCCAGCAGAGCCGGGACAGAGGGGTATCAGCCCCAGCATTTT. Protein sequence: CASRAGTEGYQPQHF.

The chain is built from TRBV2 and TRBJ2-5, with D maybe TRBD1 (5 bases). Between the trimmed V and J ends, which lost 5 bases and 5 bases, there was a span of 15 bases. The CDR3 runs to 14 residues. CDR1 is SNHLY, CDR2 FYNNEI, per germline. The DNA for the CDR3 is TGTGCCAGCAGTCCAGGGCCGCAGAAGGAGACCCAGTACTTC. Translating gives CASSPGPQKETQYF.

The chain is built from TRBV28 and TRBJ1-6; 10 nucleotides match TRBD1. V was pared by 10 bases and J by 5 bases, with 5 bases of the junction left unmatched. Germline CDR1 MDHEN, CDR2 SYDVKM. The CDR3 is 14 residues long. DNA for the CDR3: TGTGCCACCCGTGGGACAGGGGATAATTCACCCCTCCACTTT. This sequence encodes CATRGTGDNSPLHF. The full variable domain, rest sourced from reference TRBV28 and TRBJ1-6, is DVKVTQSSRYLVKRTGEKVFLECVQDMDHENMFWYRQDPGLGLRLIYFSYDVKMKEKGDIPEGYSVSREKKERFSLILESASTNQTSMYLCATRGTGDNSPLHFGNGTRLTVT.

The chain has TRBV27 and TRBJ2-1; 9 nucleotides agree with TRBD1. Germline lookup yields CDR1 MNHEY and CDR2 SMNVEV (reference sequence). Trimming cost V 6 bases and J 3 bases; bases outside gene matches: 6. The CDR3 spans 15 residues. The CDR3 is CASRATGGIYNEQFF. The CDR3 nucleotides are TGTGCCAGCAGGGCGACAGGGGGAATCTACAATGAGCAGTTCTTC.

The rearrangement links TRBV2 to TRBJ2-6; D uncertain. The CDR3 loop spans 14 amino acids. Germline CDR1 reads SNHLY; CDR2 reads FYNNEI. The ends were cut back, 6 bases at V and 0 bases at J, with 6 bases in the middle. CDR3 region: CASSLSSGANVLTF. The CDR3 nucleotides read TGTGCCAGCAGCCTAAGCTCTGGGGCCAACGTCCTGACTTTC.

The chain uses TRBV6-2 or TRBV6-3 and TRBJ2-7, with 8 bases identical to TRBD2. This CDR3 contains 15 residues. From germline, CDR1 is MNHEY and CDR2 SVGEGT. The J segment lost 7 bases and the V segment lost 6 bases, leaving 14 bases of the junction unmatched. CDR3 sequence: CASSLSGTSGREQYF. In DNA form, the CDR3 reads TGTGCCAGCAGCCTTTCCGGGACTAGTGGGAGAGAGCAGTACTTC.

The chain employs TRBV19 and TRBJ1-5, with D perhaps matching TRBD1 (6 bases). V was cut by 6 bases and J by 6 bases, with 12 bases left in between. The CDR3 runs to 13 residues. Germline values: CDR1 LNHDA, CDR2 SQIVND (reference sequence). The DNA of the CDR3 is TGTGCCAGTAGGCCACAGGGCACTCAGCCCCAGCATTTT. It translates to CASRPQGTQPQHF.

This clone was counted only a few times. V usage is TRBV2 and J usage is TRBJ2-5; D gene unclear. The V end lost 7 bases, the J end lost 5 bases, and 5 bases lay between the germline ends. The germline V gene has CDR1 SNHLY and CDR2 FYNNEI. The CDR3 has 10 residues. As DNA, the CDR3 is TGTGCCAGCAAACTTGAGACCCAGTACTTC. Its translation: CASKLETQYF.

The chain carries TRBV19 and TRBJ2-7; TRBD1 aligns across 9 bases. The CDR3 loop spans 14 amino acids. Germline-derived CDR1 and CDR2 are LNHDA and SQIVND (reference sequence). V lost 7 bases, J lost 5 bases, and 9 bases stayed unmatched. DNA for the CDR3: TGTGCCAGTAAGCGATCGGGGACAGGGCACGAGCAGTACTTC. It translates to CASKRSGTGHEQYF.

The chain recombines TRBV7-2 with TRBJ2-7; 9 nucleotides align to TRBD1. The CDR3 is made up of 15 amino acids. Germline CDR1 reads SGHTA; CDR2 reads FQGNSA. J was trimmed by 1 base and V by 6 bases; bases with no gene match: 7. The CDR3 reads CASRKDRGWSYEQYF. The CDR3 DNA is TGTGCCAGCAGAAAAGACAGGGGGTGGTCCTACGAGCAGTACTTC. Combining the CDR3 with reference TRBV7-2 and TRBJ2-7 gives the whole variable domain GAGVSQSPSNKVTEKGKDVELRCDPISGHTALYWYRQSLGQGLEFLIYFQGNSAPDKSGLPSDRFSAERTGGSVSTLTIQRTQQEDSAVYLCASRKDRGWSYEQYFGPGTRLTVT.

Comments on this clone: One end of the junction does not line up with germline, which may come from a read error. The chain links TRBV4-2 to TRBJ2-1; D remains unclear. Germline CDR1 is LGHNA and CDR2 is YNFKEQ. The CDR3 length is 14 residues. In DNA form, the CDR3 reads TGTGCCAGCAGCCAAGTCCCCTCTAATCTAATCTTGATCTTC. Its protein is CASSQVPSNLILIF.

The chain carries TRBV27 and TRBJ1-1; D is perhaps TRBD1 (6 bases). V shed 6 bases and J shed 2 bases, with 16 bases lying between them. The CDR3 length is 15 residues. Per germline, CDR1 MNHEY and CDR2 SMNVEV (reference sequence). CDR3 coding DNA: TGTGCCAGCAGGCAAATTACAGGGCATAACACTGAAGCTTTCTTT. This codes for CASRQITGHNTEAFF.

The gene calls are TRBV11-2 and TRBJ2-7; 10 bases agree with TRBD2. The germline CDR1 and CDR2 sequences are SGHAT and FQNNGV. Trimming cost V 5 bases and J 5 bases; bases outside gene matches: 9. This CDR3 has 15 residues. CDR3 nucleotide sequence: TGTGCCAGCAGCACTTTAGCGGGGGGTAGGCACGAGCAGTACTTC. It is translated as CASSTLAGGRHEQYF.

This clone has a single count. The gene calls are TRBV19 and TRBJ2-3; possible D gene TRBD1, 6 bases. V dropped 7 bases and J dropped 0 bases, with 14 bases sitting between them. CDR1 LNHDA and CDR2 SQIVND come from the germline V gene (reference sequence). The CDR3 runs 15 residues. The CDR3 DNA follows: TGTGCCAGTACCCAGACAGGTCTTAGCACAGATACGCAGTATTTT. Protein product: CASTQTGLSTDTQYF.

This chain joins TRBV5-6 and TRBJ1-1, with TRBD1 as a possible D gene (5 bases). With 1 base removed from V and 6 bases from J, the gap between germline ends came to 16 bases. The CDR3 extends over 15 amino acids. Germline V gene sequence: CDR1 SGHDT, CDR2 YYEEEE. Here the CDR3 DNA reads TGTGCCAGCAGCTTGCTCGGGACTCGGGCGCCTGAAGCTTTCTTT. This encodes CASSLLGTRAPEAFF.

This clone was recorded once. The chain links TRBV6-5 to TRBJ2-7; D gene uncertain. Germline V gene sequence: CDR1 MNHEY, CDR2 SVGAGI. This CDR3 comprises 11 residues. V gave up 8 bases and J gave up 0 bases, with 5 bases separating them. The CDR3 sequence is CASWSSYEQYF. CDR3 nucleotides: TGTGCCAGCTGGAGCTCCTACGAGCAGTACTTC.

V is TRBV13 and J is TRBJ2-3; 7 bases are a match to TRBD2. This CDR3 is 15 amino acids long. Germline assignment: CDR1 PRHDT and CDR2 FYEKMQ (reference sequence). The trim removed 3 bases at V and 1 base at J, leaving 4 bases unmatched. The chain's CDR3 is CASSFAGVGTDTQYF. Written as DNA, the CDR3 is TGTGCCAGCAGCTTTGCGGGAGTGGGCACAGATACGCAGTATTTT.